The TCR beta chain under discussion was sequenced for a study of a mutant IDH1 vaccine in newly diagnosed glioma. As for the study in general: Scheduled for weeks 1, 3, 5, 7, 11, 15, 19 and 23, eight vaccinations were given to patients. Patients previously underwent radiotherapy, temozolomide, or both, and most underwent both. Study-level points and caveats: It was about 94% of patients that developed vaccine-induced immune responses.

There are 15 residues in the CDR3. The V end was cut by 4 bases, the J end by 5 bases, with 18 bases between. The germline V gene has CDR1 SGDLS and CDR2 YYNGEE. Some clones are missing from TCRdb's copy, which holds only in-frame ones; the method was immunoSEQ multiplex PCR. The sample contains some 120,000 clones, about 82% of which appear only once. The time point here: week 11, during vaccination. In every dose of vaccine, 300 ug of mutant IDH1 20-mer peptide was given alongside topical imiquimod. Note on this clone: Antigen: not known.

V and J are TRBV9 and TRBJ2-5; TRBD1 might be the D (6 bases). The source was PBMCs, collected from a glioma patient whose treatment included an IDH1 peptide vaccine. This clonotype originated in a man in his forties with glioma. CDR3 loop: CASSPRLGAEETQYF. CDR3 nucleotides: TGTGCCAGCAGCCCCCGCTTGGGGGCTGAGGAGACCCAGTACTTC.